This TCR beta chain appears in the sequencing data of a study of CD8 T cells in Susac syndrome. Germline lookup yields CDR1 SQVTM and CDR2 ANQGSEA. The CDR3 has 14 amino acids. With V trimmed by 1 base and J by 4 bases, 5 bases remained unmatched. Reverse transcription of roughly 0.45 to 1 ug RNA was performed with random hexamers. TCRdb independently ran MiXCR on the immunoSEQ multiplex PCR reads; one entry per CDR3 protein. The sample includes some 99,000 distinct CDR3 sequences, less than 97% seen only once; the top ten take 0.075% to 0.1%. This TCR derives from a human donor in good health. The chain is built from TRBV29-1 and TRBJ1-2, with 8 bases lining up with TRBD1. The sequenced material came from CD4+ T cells from PBMCs. CDR3: CSVEGQGHIYGYTF. DNA of the CDR3: TGCAGCGTTGAAGGACAGGGGCACATCTATGGCTACACCTTC.